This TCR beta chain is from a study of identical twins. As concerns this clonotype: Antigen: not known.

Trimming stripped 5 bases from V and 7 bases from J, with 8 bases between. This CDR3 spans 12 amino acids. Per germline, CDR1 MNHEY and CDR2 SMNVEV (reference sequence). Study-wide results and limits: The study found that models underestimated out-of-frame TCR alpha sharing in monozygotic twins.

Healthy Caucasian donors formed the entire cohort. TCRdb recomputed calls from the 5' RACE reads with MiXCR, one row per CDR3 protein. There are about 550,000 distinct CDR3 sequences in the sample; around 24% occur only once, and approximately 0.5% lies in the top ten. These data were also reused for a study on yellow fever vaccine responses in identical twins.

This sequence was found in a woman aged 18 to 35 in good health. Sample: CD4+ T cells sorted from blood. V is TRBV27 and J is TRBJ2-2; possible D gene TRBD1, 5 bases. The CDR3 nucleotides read TGTGCCAGCAGTCCAGGGTTCGGGGAGCTGTTTTTT. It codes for CASSPGFGELFF.